This TCR beta chain was captured in a study of T cells in Graves' hyperthyroidism and ophthalmopathy. Study findings and constraints: Before onset, ophthalmopathy was predicted by the model a median approximately 6.5 months earlier.

In this sample, this clonotype turned up many times. Its cognate antigen is unknown. This CDR3 has 14 residues. V shed 0 bases and J shed 9 bases, with 12 bases lying between them. Germline CDR1 reads SEHNR; CDR2 reads FQNEAQ (reference sequence). Researchers took RNA transcripts and amplified the TCR beta CDR3 regions from them. Initially, a first-round RT-PCR of the TCR CDR3 employed the HTBI primer set. TCRdb used MiXCR to reprocess the multiplex PCR reads, holding one entry per CDR3 protein. This table has a few hundred thousand distinct CDR3 sequences, 13% to 15% appearing once. The receptor comes from a woman aged 35 to 49 with Graves' hyperthyroidism that later progressed to Graves' ophthalmopathy. The sequenced material came from blood. This chain links TRBV7-9 with TRBJ2-1, with unresolved D. The DNA for the CDR3 is TGTGCCAGCAGCTTAGCGGGCGCCGGTCCTGAGCAGTTCTTC. Translating gives CASSLAGAGPEQFF.